Only a few counts were recorded for the clone carrying this TCR beta chain. V lost 0 bases to trimming and J lost 4 bases; unmatched junction nucleotides: 4. The germline V gene has CDR1 LGHNA and CDR2 YNFKEQ. There are 15 residues in the CDR3. The data stem from a study of blood T cell repertoires in COVID-19. For the study at large: Sources were T cells, B-cell-depleted T cells, or PBMCs; the material itself was cDNA or gDNA.

Patients in Seattle were enrolled during active infection, then followed longitudinally. Study processing details: Using reference gene primer amplification, nucleated cell counts were estimated. Using immunoSEQ multiplex PCR, the repertoire was profiled, and TCRdb retains in-frame clones only, with some absent. That table gives V, J and clone size, and the DNA gave D and trimming. Among about 55,000 clones listed, 70% to 85% were seen once. The V gene is TRBV4-2, the J gene TRBJ1-2; 8 nucleotides agree with TRBD1. What was sequenced was peripheral blood. The source of this sequence is a man of 80 years or more with COVID-19, enrolled during active disease. CDR3: CASSQEDREFYGYTF. The CDR3 nucleotides are TGTGCCAGCAGCCAAGAGGACAGGGAGTTCTATGGCTACACCTTC.